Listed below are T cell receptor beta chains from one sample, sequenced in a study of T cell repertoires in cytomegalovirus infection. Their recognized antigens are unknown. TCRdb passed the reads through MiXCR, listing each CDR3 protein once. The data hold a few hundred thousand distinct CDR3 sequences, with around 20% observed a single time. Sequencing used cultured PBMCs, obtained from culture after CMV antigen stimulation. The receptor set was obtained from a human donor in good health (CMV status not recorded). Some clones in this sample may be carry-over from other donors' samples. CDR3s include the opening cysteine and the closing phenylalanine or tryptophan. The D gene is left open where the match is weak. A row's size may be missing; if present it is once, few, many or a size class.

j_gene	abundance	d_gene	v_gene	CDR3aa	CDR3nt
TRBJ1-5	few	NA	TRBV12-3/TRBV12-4	CASSLFDQPQHF	TGTGCCAGCAGTTTATTTGATCAGCCCCAGCATTTT
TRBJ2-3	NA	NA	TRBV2	CATPDTGDTQYF	TGTGCCACCCCCGACACAGGAGATACGCAGTATTTT
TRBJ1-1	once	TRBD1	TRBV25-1	CASSRGGYTEAFF	TGTGCCAGCAGTAGAGGGGGCTACACTGAAGCTTTCTTT
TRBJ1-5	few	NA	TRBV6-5	CASSLTLGQPQHF	TGTGCCAGCAGTTTGACGTTGGGACAGCCCCAGCATTTT
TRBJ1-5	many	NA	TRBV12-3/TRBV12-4	CASSFQGRNQPQHF	TGTGCCAGCAGTTTCCAGGGTCGGAATCAGCCCCAGCATTTT
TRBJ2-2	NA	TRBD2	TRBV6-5	CASTQLAGTNTGELFF	TGTGCCAGCACCCAACTAGCGGGTACGAACACCGGGGAGCTGTTTTTT
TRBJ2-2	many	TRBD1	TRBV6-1	CAGRQGAVGELFF	TGTGCCGGTAGACAGGGGGCCGTCGGGGAGCTGTTTTTT
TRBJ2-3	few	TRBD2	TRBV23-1	CASRSRGRGTDTQYF	TGCGCCAGCCGCTCACGGGGGAGGGGCACAGATACGCAGTATTTT
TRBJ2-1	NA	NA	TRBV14	CASSQDFGNEQFF	TGTGCCAGCAGCCAAGATTTCGGTAATGAGCAGTTCTTC
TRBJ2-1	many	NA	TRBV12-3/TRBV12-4	CASSLAQTSSEQFF	TGTGCCAGCAGTTTAGCGCAAACTAGCAGTGAGCAGTTCTTC
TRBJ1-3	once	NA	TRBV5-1	CASSLLGFGNTIYF	TGCGCCAGCAGCTTGTTAGGGTTCGGAAACACCATATATTTT
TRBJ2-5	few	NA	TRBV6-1	CASSEVGVAAETQYF	TGTGCCAGCAGTGAAGTAGGGGTCGCGGCGGAGACCCAGTACTTC
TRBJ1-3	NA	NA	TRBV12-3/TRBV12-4	CASSQQGFSGNTIYF	TGTGCCAGCAGTCAACAGGGTTTCTCTGGAAACACCATATATTTT
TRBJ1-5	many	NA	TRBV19	CASSITWETERFRPQHF	TGTGCCAGTAGTATAACCTGGGAGACGGAGCGATTCCGGCCCCAGCATTTT
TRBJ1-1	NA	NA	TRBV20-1	CSARQPMGSTEAFF	TGCAGTGCTAGGCAACCCATGGGGTCCACTGAAGCTTTCTTT
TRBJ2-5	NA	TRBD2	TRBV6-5	CASSPRGGLETQYF	TGTGCCAGCAGTCCCCGGGGGGGGCTGGAGACCCAGTACTTC
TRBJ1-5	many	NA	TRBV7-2	CASSAQGGQPQHF	TGTGCCAGCAGCGCACAAGGGGGACAGCCCCAGCATTTT
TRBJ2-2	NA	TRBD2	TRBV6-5	CASSLTSGANTGELLF	TGTGCCAGCAGTTTGACTAGCGGCGCGAACACCGGGGAGCTGCTTTTT
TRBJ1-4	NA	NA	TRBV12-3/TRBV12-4	CPTQLSGEKLFF	TGTCCCACCCAGCTTAGCGGTGAAAAACTGTTTTTT
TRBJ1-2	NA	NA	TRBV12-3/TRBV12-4	CASSPSHTGPSVGGYTF	TGTGCCAGCAGTCCCTCTCACACGGGCCCCTCCGTAGGTGGCTACACCTTC
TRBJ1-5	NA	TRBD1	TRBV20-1	CSARRDREKQPQHF	TGCAGTGCTAGACGGGACAGGGAGAAGCAGCCCCAGCATTTT
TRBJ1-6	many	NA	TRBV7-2	CASSRGISPLHF	TGTGCCAGCAGCCGGGGAATTTCACCCCTCCACTTT
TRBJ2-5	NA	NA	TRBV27	CASSSWAAVQETQYF	TGTGCCAGCAGTTCGTGGGCGGCAGTTCAAGAGACCCAGTACTTC
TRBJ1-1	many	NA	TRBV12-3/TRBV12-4	CASSTGISEAFF	TGTGCCAGCAGTACGGGTATCTCTGAAGCTTTCTTT
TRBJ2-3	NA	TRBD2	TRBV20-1	CSATSTSGSTDTQYF	TGCAGTGCTACCTCTACTAGCGGGAGTACAGATACGCAGTATTTT
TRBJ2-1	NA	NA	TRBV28	CASSFLSLPGEQFF	TGTGCCAGCAGTTTCTTGTCGCTCCCCGGTGAGCAGTTCTTC
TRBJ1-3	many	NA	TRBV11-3	CASSLVGGVKGNTIYF	TGTGCCAGCAGCTTGGTTGGGGGTGTGAAGGGAAACACCATATATTTT